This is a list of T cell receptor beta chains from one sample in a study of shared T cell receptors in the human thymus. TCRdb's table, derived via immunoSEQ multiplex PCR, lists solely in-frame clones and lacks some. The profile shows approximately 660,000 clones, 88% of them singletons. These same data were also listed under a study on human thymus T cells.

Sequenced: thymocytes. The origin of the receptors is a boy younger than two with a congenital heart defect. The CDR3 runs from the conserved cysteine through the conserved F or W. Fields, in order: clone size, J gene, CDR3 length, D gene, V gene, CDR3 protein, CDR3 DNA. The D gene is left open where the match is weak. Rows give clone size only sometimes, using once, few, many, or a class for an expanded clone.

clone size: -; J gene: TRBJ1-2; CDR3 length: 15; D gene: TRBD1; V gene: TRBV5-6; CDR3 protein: CASSADRTGGYGYTF; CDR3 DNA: TGTGCCAGCAGCGCGGACAGGACAGGAGGGTATGGCTACACCTTC
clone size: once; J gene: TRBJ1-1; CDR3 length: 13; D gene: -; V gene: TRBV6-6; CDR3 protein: CASGTDRNTEAFF; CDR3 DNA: TGTGCCAGCGGAACTGACAGGAACACTGAAGCTTTCTTT
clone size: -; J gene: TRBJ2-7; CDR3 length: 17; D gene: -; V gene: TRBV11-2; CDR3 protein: CASSLEDGGPSSYEQYF; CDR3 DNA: TGTGCCAGCAGCTTAGAGGACGGGGGACCGAGCTCCTACGAGCAGTACTTC
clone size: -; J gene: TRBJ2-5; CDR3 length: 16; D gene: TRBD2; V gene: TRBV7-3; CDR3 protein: CASSLTRTSGKETQYF; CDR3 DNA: TGTGCCAGCAGCTTAACTAGGACTAGCGGTAAAGAGACCCAGTACTTC
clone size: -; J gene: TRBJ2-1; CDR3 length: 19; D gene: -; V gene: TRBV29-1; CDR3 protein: CSVYLLSFRLIAASDEQFF; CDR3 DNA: TGCAGCGTCTATCTGTTAAGCTTTCGGCTCATAGCGGCTAGCGATGAGCAGTTCTTC
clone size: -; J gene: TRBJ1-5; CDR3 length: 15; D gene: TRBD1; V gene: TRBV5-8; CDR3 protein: CASSLATGGRQPQHF; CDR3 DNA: TGTGCCAGCAGCTTGGCGACAGGGGGTCGTCAGCCCCAGCATTTT
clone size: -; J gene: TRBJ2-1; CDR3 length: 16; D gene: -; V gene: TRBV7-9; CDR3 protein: CASSPRMGGAYNEQFF; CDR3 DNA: TGTGCCAGCAGCCCTCGCATGGGAGGAGCCTACAATGAGCAGTTCTTC
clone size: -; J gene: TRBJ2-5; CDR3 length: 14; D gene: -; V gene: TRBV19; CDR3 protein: CASSNAGRRETQYF; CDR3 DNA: TGTGCCAGTAGTAACGCTGGGAGGCGAGAGACCCAGTACTTC
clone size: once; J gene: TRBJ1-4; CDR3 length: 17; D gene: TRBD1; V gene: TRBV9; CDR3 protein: CASSAPDRGGSRRKLFF; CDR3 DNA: TGTGCCAGCAGCGCACCCGACAGGGGGGGATCGAGGCGAAAACTGTTTTTT
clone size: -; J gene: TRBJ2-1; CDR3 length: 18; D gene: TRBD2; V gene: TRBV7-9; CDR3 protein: CASSLVTSGRAIYNEQFF; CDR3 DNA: TGTGCCAGCAGCTTAGTGACTAGCGGGAGGGCAATCTACAATGAGCAGTTCTTC
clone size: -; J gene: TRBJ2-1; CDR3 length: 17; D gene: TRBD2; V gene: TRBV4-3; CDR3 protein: CASSQDTREGGGNEQFF; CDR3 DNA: TGCGCCAGCAGCCAAGATACTCGGGAGGGCGGGGGGAATGAGCAGTTCTTC
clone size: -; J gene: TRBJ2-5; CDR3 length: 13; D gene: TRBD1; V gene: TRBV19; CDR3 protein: CATTGGTGETQYF; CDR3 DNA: TGTGCCACGACAGGCGGGACAGGGGAGACCCAGTACTTC
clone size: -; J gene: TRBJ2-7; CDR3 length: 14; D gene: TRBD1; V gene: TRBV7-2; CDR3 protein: CASSLGGQDYEQYF; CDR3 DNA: TGTGCCAGCAGCTTAGGCGGACAGGACTACGAGCAGTACTTC
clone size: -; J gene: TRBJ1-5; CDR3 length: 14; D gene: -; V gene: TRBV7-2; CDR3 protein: CASSQHRTDQPQHF; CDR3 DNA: TGTGCCAGCAGCCAACACAGGACCGATCAGCCCCAGCATTTT
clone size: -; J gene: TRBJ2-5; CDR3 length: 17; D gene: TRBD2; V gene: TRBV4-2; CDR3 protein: CASSQAGGTSGRGTQYF; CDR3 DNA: TGTGCCAGCAGCCAAGCCGGGGGGACTAGCGGGAGGGGGACCCAGTACTTC
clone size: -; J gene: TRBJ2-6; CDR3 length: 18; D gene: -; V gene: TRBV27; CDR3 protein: CASSLSDGTPPGANVLTF; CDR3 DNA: TGTGCCAGCAGTTTATCGGACGGGACTCCTCCTGGGGCCAACGTCCTGACTTTC
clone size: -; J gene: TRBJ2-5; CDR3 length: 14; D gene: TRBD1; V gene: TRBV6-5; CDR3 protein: CASREDRGGETQYF; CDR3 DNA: TGTGCCAGCAGAGAGGACAGGGGGGGGGAGACCCAGTACTTC
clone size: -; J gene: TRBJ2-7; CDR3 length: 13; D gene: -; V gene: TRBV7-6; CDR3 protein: CASSLVGANEQYF; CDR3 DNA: TGTGCCAGCAGCTTAGTGGGGGCTAACGAGCAGTACTTC
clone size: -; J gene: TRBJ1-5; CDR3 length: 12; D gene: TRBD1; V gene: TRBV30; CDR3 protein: CGTGTGNQPQHF; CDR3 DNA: TGTGGGACCGGGACAGGTAATCAGCCCCAGCATTTT
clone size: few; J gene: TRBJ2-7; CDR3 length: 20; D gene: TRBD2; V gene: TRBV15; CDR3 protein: CATSRDSPIAGLGGSYEQYF; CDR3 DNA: TGTGCCACCAGCAGAGATTCGCCTATCGCAGGGTTGGGAGGGTCCTACGAGCAGTACTTC
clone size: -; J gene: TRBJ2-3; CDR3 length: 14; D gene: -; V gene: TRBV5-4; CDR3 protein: CASSWESAADTQYF; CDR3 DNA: TGTGCCAGCAGCTGGGAGTCGGCAGCAGATACGCAGTATTTT
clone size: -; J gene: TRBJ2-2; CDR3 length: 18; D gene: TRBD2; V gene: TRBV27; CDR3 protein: CASSPTSTSGSRTGELFF; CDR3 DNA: TGTGCCAGCAGCCCTACCTCAACTAGCGGGAGTAGGACCGGGGAGCTGTTTTTT
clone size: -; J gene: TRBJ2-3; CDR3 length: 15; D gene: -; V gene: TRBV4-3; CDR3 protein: CASSLVGGRTDTQYF; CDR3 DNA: TGCGCCAGCAGCCTAGTGGGGGGGCGCACAGATACGCAGTATTTT
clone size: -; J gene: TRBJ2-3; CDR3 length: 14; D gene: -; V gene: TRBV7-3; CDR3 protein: CASSAVLRPDTQYF; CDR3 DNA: TGTGCCAGCAGCGCGGTCCTTCGGCCAGATACGCAGTATTTT
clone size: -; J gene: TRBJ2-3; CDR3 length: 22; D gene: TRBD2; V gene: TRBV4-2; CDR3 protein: CASSQVVIKGRIAGTSTDTQYF; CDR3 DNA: TGTGCCAGCAGCCAAGTTGTGATTAAGGGGCGAATAGCGGGAACTAGCACAGATACGCAGTATTTT
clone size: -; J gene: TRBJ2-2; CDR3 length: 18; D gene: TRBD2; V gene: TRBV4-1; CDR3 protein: CASSRKGGREPNTGELFF; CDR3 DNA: TGCGCCAGCAGCCGGAAGGGCGGGAGGGAACCGAACACCGGGGAGCTGTTTTTT
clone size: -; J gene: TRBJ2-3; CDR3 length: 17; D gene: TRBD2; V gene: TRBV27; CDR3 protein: CASSFGGRPSSTDTQYF; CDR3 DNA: TGTGCCAGCAGTTTCGGCGGGAGGCCCTCTTCCACAGATACGCAGTATTTT
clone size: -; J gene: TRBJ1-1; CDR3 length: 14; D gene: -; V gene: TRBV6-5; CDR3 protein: CASSIIPGSTEAFF; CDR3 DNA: TGTGCCAGCAGTATCATTCCTGGGAGCACTGAAGCTTTCTTT
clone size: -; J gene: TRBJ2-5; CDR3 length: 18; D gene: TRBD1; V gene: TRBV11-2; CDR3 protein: CASIPGRQGQKIGVTQYF; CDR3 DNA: TGTGCCAGCATCCCCGGACGACAGGGTCAAAAAATCGGGGTGACCCAGTACTTC
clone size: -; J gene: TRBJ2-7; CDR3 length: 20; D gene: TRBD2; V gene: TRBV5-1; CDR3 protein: CASSPPLSASGSPLSYEQYF; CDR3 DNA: TGCGCCAGCAGCCCCCCCCTCTCGGCTAGCGGGAGTCCCCTCTCCTACGAGCAGTACTTC
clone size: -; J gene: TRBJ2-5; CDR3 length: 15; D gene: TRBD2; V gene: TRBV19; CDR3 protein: CASSIESTSGSPQYF; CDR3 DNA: TGTGCCAGTAGTATAGAATCCACTAGCGGGTCTCCCCAGTACTTC
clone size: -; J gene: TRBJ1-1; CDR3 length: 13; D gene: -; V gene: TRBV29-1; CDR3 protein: CSVGGGGNTEAFF; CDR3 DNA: TGCAGCGTTGGGGGCGGGGGGAACACTGAAGCTTTCTTT
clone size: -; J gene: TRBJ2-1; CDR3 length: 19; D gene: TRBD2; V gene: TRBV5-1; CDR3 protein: CASSFLGTSGSSSYNEQFF; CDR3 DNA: TGCGCCAGCAGCTTCCTAGGGACTAGCGGGTCTAGCTCCTACAATGAGCAGTTCTTC
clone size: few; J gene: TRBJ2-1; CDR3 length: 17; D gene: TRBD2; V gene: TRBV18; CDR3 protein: CASSPPAAREVKNEQFF; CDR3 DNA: TGTGCCAGCTCACCACCGGCGGCGCGGGAGGTTAAAAATGAGCAGTTCTTC
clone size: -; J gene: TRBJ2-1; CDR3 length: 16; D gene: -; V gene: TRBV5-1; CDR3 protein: CASSLVGASSYNEQFF; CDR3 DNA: TGCGCCAGCAGCTTGGTAGGGGCCAGCTCCTACAATGAGCAGTTCTTC
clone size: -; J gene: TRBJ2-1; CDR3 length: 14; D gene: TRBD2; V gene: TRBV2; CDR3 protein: CASSPWGGSNEQFF; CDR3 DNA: TGTGCCAGCAGTCCGTGGGGGGGGTCCAATGAGCAGTTCTTC